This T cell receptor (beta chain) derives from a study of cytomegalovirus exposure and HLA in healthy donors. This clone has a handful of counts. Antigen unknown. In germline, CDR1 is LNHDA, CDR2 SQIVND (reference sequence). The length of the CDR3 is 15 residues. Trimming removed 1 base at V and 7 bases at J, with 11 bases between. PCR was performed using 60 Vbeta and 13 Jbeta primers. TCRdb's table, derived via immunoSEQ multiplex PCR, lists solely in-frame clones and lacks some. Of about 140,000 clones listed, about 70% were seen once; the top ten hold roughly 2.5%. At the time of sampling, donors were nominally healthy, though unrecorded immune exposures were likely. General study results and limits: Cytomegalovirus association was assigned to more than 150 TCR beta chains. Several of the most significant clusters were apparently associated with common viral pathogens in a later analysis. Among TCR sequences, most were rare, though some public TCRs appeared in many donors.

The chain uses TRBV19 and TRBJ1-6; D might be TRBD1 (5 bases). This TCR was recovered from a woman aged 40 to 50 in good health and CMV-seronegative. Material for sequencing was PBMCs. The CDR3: CASSIGAAGNSPLHF. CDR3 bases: TGTGCCAGTAGTATAGGTGCTGCAGGGAATTCACCCCTCCACTTT. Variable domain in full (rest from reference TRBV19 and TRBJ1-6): DGGITQSPKYLFRKEGQNVTLSCEQNLNHDAMYWYRQDPGQGLRLIYYSQIVNDFQKGDIAEGYSVSREKKESFPLTVTSAQKNPTAFYLCASSIGAAGNSPLHFGNGTRLTVT.